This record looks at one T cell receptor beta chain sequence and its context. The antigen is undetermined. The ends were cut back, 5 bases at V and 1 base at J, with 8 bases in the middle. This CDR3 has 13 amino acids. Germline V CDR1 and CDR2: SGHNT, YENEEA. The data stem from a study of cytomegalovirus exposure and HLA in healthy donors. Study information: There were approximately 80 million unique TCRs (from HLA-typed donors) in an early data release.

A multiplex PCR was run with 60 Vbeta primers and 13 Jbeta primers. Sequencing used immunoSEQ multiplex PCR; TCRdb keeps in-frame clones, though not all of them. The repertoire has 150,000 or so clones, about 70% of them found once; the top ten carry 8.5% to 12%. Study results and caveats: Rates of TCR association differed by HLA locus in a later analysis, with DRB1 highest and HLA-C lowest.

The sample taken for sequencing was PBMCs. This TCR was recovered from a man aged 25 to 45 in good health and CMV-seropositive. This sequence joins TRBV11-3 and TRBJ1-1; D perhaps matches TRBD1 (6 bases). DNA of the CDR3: TGTGCCAGCAGCGCACAGGGGAACACTGAAGCTTTCTTT. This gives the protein CASSAQGNTEAFF.